This T cell receptor beta chain was profiled in a study of CD8 T cells in Susac syndrome. Overall study findings and caveats: The study conceded that relatively few individuals underwent its TCR sequencing and HLA analysis.

Sequencing of TCR beta covered CD8+ and CD4+ T cells obtained from blood. In the multiple sclerosis control group, patients were treatment-naive and had stable or active relapsing-remitting disease. RNA, at about 0.45 to 1 ug, was reverse transcribed with random hexamers. TCR beta CDR3 was amplified by immunoSEQ covering 54 Vbeta and 13 Jbeta. TCRdb re-derived calls from the immunoSEQ multiplex PCR reads in MiXCR, one entry per CDR3 protein. The data show 200,000 or so distinct CDR3 sequences, nearly 95% seen once. To note about this clonotype: No antigen is known for it.

CDR1 and CDR2 from the germline V gene are LGHDT and YNNKEL (reference sequence). Trimming removed 4 bases from V and 8 bases from J, with 14 bases in between. The CDR3 is made up of 13 amino acids. Sequencing was done on a sample of CD4+ T cells from PBMCs. The TCR originated in a human donor with multiple sclerosis. The chain has TRBV3-1 and TRBJ1-1; no clear D. This CDR3 reads CASSPTTYREAFF. The CDR3 DNA reads as TGTGCCAGCAGCCCTACGACTTATCGGGAAGCTTTCTTT.